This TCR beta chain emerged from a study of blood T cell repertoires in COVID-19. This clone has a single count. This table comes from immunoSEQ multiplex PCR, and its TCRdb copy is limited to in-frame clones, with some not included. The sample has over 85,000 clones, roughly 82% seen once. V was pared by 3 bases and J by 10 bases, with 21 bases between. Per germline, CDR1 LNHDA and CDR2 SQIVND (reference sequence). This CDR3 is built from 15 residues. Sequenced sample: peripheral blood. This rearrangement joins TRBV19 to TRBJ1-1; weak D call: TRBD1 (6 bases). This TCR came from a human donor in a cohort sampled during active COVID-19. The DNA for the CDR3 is TGTGCCAGTAGTATTACAGGGCCCCCCGTCCGTGGAGCTTTCTTT. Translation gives CASSITGPPVRGAFF.